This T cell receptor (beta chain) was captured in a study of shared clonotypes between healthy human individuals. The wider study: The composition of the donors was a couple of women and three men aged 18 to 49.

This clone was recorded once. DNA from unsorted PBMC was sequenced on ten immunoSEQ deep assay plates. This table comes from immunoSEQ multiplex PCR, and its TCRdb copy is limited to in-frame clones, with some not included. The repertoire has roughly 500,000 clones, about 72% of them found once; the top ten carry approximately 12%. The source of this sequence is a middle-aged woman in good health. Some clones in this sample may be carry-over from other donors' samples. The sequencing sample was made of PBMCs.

DNA of the CDR3: TGCGCCAGCAGCTTGGGGGTAAATCAGCCCCAGCATTTT. Translated: CASSLGVNQPQHF. V usage is TRBV5-1 and J usage is TRBJ1-5, with D uncertain. This CDR3 is 13 amino acids long. With 0 bases removed from V and 4 bases from J, the gap between germline ends came to 5 bases. CDR1 SGHRS and CDR2 YFSETQ come from the germline V gene.